This TCR beta chain stems from a study of shared clonotypes between healthy human individuals. Study results and caveats: It was the non-shared clonotypes that had lower generation probabilities than clonotypes shared by all four donors.

Germline CDR1 reads LNHDA; CDR2 reads SQIVND (reference sequence). Trimming shortened V by 10 bases and J by 5 bases, and 15 bases separated the two germline ends. This CDR3 contains 13 residues. About this clone itself: Its antigen is unidentified.

Sorted-subset replicate PCR reactions were performed with around 200 ng DNA, corresponding to about 30,000 T cell genomes. TCRdb keeps only in-frame clones here, not all; method: immunoSEQ multiplex PCR. The data show about 2 million clones, roughly 95% seen once. The sequenced sample was naive CD4+ T cells sorted from blood. Indicated subset: CD45RA+ positively selected. The genes are TRBV19 and TRBJ2-1; no clear D. This sequence originates from a man aged 18 to 35 in good health. Written as DNA, the CDR3 is TGTGCCACCAGGTGGGGTCGGAACAATGAGCAGTTCTTC. Amino acid sequence: CATRWGRNNEQFF.